Detailed here is one T cell receptor (beta chain). The antigen is undetermined. TCRdb keeps only in-frame clones here, not all; method: immunoSEQ multiplex PCR. This sample has about 100,000 clones; about nine tenths occur once, and the top ten carry about 1.8%. The data were obtained in a study of T cell responses to AZD1222 COVID-19 vaccine. General study findings and limits: Possibly, clonal diversity was underestimated; donors were largely white British and included more females.

This CDR3 spans 15 amino acids. V was clipped by 0 bases and J by 4 bases, with 13 bases between them. In germline, CDR1 is SGHRS, CDR2 YFSETQ. The origin of this receptor is an adult in good health. The chain has TRBV5-1 and TRBJ1-2; TRBD1 might be the D (6 bases). The sample here was peripheral blood, taken on day 0 of AZD1222 vaccination. In DNA, the CDR3 is TGCGCCAGCAGCTTGGTGGGGGGGCGTAGCTATGGCTACACCTTC. Translating gives CASSLVGGRSYGYTF.